The present T cell receptor beta chain was sequenced within a study of identical twins. CDR1 and CDR2 (germline): SGHRS, YFSETQ. V was pared by 0 bases and J by 4 bases, with 16 bases between. The CDR3 covers 17 residues. TCRdb re-called the 5' RACE reads with MiXCR, one entry per CDR3 protein. Found here are 700,000 or so distinct CDR3 sequences, around 20% of them singletons; the top ten hold 4.3%. These records were also assigned to another study, of T cells expressing NK-cell markers. According to that study: The dominant NKG2C+ clonotypes represented roughly 1.0-7.5% of CD8+ T cells in five or six donors. A handful of donors showed these clonotypes also leading the CD3+CD56-NKG2C+ fraction. HCMV specificity of expanded NKG2C+ T cell clones remained unclear.

This receptor was obtained from a young woman in good health. The sequenced material came from PBMCs. The rearrangement joins TRBV5-1 to TRBJ2-2; D possibly corresponds to TRBD1 (6 bases). CDR3 amino acids: CASSLAGPGTSTGELFF. CDR3 in DNA: TGCGCCAGCAGCTTGGCCGGTCCAGGGACAAGCACCGGGGAGCTGTTTTTT.